The table lists the clone carrying this T cell receptor (beta chain) with many counts. This specimen belongs to a study of T cell repertoires in cytomegalovirus infection. Looking at the study overall: The public TCR beta signatures pointed to both CMV infection and matching HLA type.

TCRdb re-called the reads with MiXCR, one entry per CDR3 protein. The data hold tens of thousands of distinct CDR3 sequences, with just under 4% observed a single time. The CDR3 is 16 amino acids. Trimming took off 3 bases at V and 0 bases at J, with 12 bases between the two ends. Germline V gives CDR1 MNHEY, CDR2 SVGAGI. The chain couples TRBV6-5 to TRBJ1-3; TRBD1 is a possible D gene (6 bases). Sequencing was done on a sample of PBMCs. The sequence derives from a human donor in good health (CMV status not recorded). Some clones in this sample may be carry-over from other donors' samples. CDR3 nucleotides: TGTGCCAGCAGTTATGGGGGCCCGAGCTCTGGAAACACCATATATTTT. This translates into CASSYGGPSSGNTIYF.